These T cell receptor beta chains were read from a single sample in a study of blood T cell repertoires in COVID-19. Repertoires were generated with immunoSEQ multiplex PCR, while TCRdb's copy carries only in-frame clones and drops some. The sample yields around 93,000 clones, about 81% seen once. Sequenced: peripheral blood. All receptors derive from an elderly man with acute or convalescent COVID-19. Both conserved end residues are part of each CDR3. The D gene is left open where the match is weak. Size is stated for part of the rows, as once, few or many counts, or as a class when the clone is expanded.

.	TRBV14	.	17	TRBJ2-7	TGTGCCAGCAGCCCCCCTAGACAGCAACCTACGAGATACGAGCAGTACTTC	CASSPPRQQPTRYEQYF
TRBD1	TRBV28	.	15	TRBJ2-5	TGTGCCAGCAGTTTATACAGGGGGCGGTTGGAGACCCAGTACTTC	CASSLYRGRLETQYF
TRBD1	TRBV28	.	16	TRBJ2-7	TGTGCCAGCAGTTTAAGGGGGGGGGACAGGGTATACGAGCAGTACTTC	CASSLRGGDRVYEQYF
.	TRBV28	.	11	TRBJ1-2	TGTGCCAGCAGTTCAGTCCGAGGCTACACCTTC	CASSSVRGYTF
TRBD1	TRBV24-1	.	13	TRBJ2-7	TGTGCCACCGGGACAGGGAAGAGTAGCGAGCAGTACTTC	CATGTGKSSEQYF
TRBD2	TRBV5-1	.	17	TRBJ2-1	TGCGCCAGCAGCTTGGGTTGGGGACTAGCGAGGGGTAATGAGCAGTTCTTC	CASSLGWGLARGNEQFF
TRBD1	TRBV2	.	13	TRBJ1-1	TGTGCCAGCAGAAACAGGGGCAACACTGAAGCTTTCTTT	CASRNRGNTEAFF
TRBD1	TRBV5-6	.	15	TRBJ2-7	TGTGCCAGCAGCTTGGCCGGGACAGGATGGCGGGAGCAGTACTTC	CASSLAGTGWREQYF
TRBD2	TRBV19	.	14	TRBJ2-3	TGTGCCAGTAGTAGGGGGGGACTTACAGATACGCAGTATTTT	CASSRGGLTDTQYF
TRBD1	TRBV28	few	15	TRBJ2-1	TGTGCCAGCACCGAAGGGACAGGGGTTGTAAATGAGCAGTTCTTC	CASTEGTGVVNEQFF
TRBD1	TRBV28	.	16	TRBJ1-2	TGTGCCAGCAGTTTCCGGACAGGGGGCCTTAACTATGGCTACACCTTC	CASSFRTGGLNYGYTF
TRBD2	TRBV3-1/TRBV3-2	.	14	TRBJ2-5	TGTGCCAGCAGCCATAAGGGGCGGGGGGAGACCCAGTACTTC	CASSHKGRGETQYF
.	TRBV15	once	15	TRBJ1-3	TGTGCCACCAGCAGCATTACAGGCCCTGGAAACACCATATATTTT	CATSSITGPGNTIYF
.	TRBV28	.	14	TRBJ1-2	TGTGCCAGCAGTTCCCATGGAGGGTCGAGGGGCTACACCTTC	CASSSHGGSRGYTF
TRBD2	TRBV7-6	.	16	TRBJ2-5	TGTGCCAGCAGCTCGGGGGGACTAGCGGCCCAAGAGACCCAGTACTTC	CASSSGGLAAQETQYF
TRBD1	TRBV6-1	.	17	TRBJ1-1	TGTGCCAGCAGTGAAAGGGGGCTACGGTTCCGGAAGACTGAAGCTTTCTTT	CASSERGLRFRKTEAFF
TRBD2	TRBV18	.	18	TRBJ2-4	TGTGCCAGCTCACCAAGTATTAGCGGGGGCCTAGCCAAAAACATTCAGTACTTC	CASSPSISGGLAKNIQYF
TRBD1	TRBV5-4	few	14	TRBJ2-5	TGTGCCAGCAGCCAACAGGGGTACCAAGAGACCCAGTACTTC	CASSQQGYQETQYF
TRBD1	TRBV5-1	.	15	TRBJ1-3	TGCGCCAGCAGCTTGGGGGACAGTTCTGGAAACACCATATATTTT	CASSLGDSSGNTIYF
TRBD1	TRBV5-1	.	15	TRBJ1-1	TGCGCCAGCAGCCCGGCAACAGGGGGCAGGACTGAAGCTTTCTTT	CASSPATGGRTEAFF
.	TRBV20-1	.	11	TRBJ1-1	TGCAGTGCTTCGTGGAACACTGAAGCTTTCTTT	CSASWNTEAFF
.	TRBV3-1/TRBV3-2	.	17	TRBJ1-6	TGTGCCAGCAGCCAAGGGTGGATCTCCCCGGGGAATTCACCCCTCCACTTT	CASSQGWISPGNSPLHF
.	TRBV9	.	13	TRBJ1-1	TGTGCCAGCAGCCCGACCGGGGGGGGCACGGCTTTCTTT	CASSPTGGGTAFF
.	TRBV20-1	.	11	TRBJ2-7	TGCAGTGCTAGAGGAGGGGGAGAGCAGTACTTC	CSARGGGEQYF
TRBD2	TRBV15	.	16	TRBJ2-1	TGTGCCACCAGCAGAGAATTAGCGGGAGGGAACAATGAGCAGTTCTTC	CATSRELAGGNNEQFF
.	TRBV27	.	15	TRBJ1-2	TGTGCCAGCAGTTTCGGGGGAGATTTTGCCTATGGCTACACCTTC	CASSFGGDFAYGYTF
TRBD1	TRBV18	.	16	TRBJ1-6	TGTGCCAGCTCACCACCGGAAAGGGGGCGGAATTCACCCCTCCACTTT	CASSPPERGRNSPLHF
TRBD2	TRBV28	.	14	TRBJ2-5	TGTGCCAGCAGTTTGGGACTAGATCAAGAGACCCAGTACTTC	CASSLGLDQETQYF
TRBD1	TRBV5-1	.	15	TRBJ1-2	TGCGCCAGCAGCACAGAAACGGGGACAGGCTATGGCTACACCTTC	CASSTETGTGYGYTF
.	TRBV16	.	11	TRBJ2-1	TGTGCCAGCAGCCATGCGGATGAGCAGTTCTTC	CASSHADEQFF
TRBD1	TRBV19	.	14	TRBJ2-1	TGTGCCAGTAGTCTAAGACAGGGGGCCGCTGAGCAGTTCTTC	CASSLRQGAAEQFF
.	TRBV5-6	.	15	TRBJ2-6	TGTGCCAGCAGCTTCGGGGATCTCGGGGCCAACGTCCTGACTTTC	CASSFGDLGANVLTF
.	TRBV5-6	.	15	TRBJ2-3	TGTGCCAGCAGCTTCTGGGATCCGGGAGCAGATACGCAGTATTTT	CASSFWDPGADTQYF
TRBD2	TRBV10-2	.	15	TRBJ2-1	TGCGCCAGCAGGGTTAGCGGGGGGGCTAGGGATGAGCAGTTCTTC	CASRVSGGARDEQFF